The 6 T cell receptor beta chains below come from one sample, sequenced in a study of blood T cell repertoires in COVID-19. Sequenced by immunoSEQ multiplex PCR; TCRdb stores in-frame clones only, minus some. The sample holds approximately 90,000 clones, about 86% seen once. Sequenced input: peripheral blood. These receptors were collected from a man between 60 and 70 years old with acute or convalescent COVID-19.

The V and J genes are TRBV19 and TRBJ1-3; no clear D gene. The CDR3 loop spans 15 amino acids. Germline-derived CDR1 and CDR2 are LNHDA and SQIVND (reference sequence). V lost 8 bases to trimming and J lost 0 bases, with 14 bases between them. CDR3 sequence reads: CASSFGSGSGNTIYF. In DNA form, the CDR3 reads TGTGCCAGTTCCTTCGGGTCGGGCTCTGGAAACACCATATATTTT.

The rearrangement uses TRBV5-5 and TRBJ1-2; D is undetermined. The CDR3 consists of 14 residues. V lost 0 bases and J lost 4, with 10 bases in between. Germline CDR1 SGHKS, CDR2 YYEKEE (reference sequence). CDR3 bases: TGTGCCAGCAGCTTGGGCCAGGCCGCCTATGGCTACACCTTC. Translating it yields CASSLGQAAYGYTF.

Here the CDR3 DNA reads TGTGCCAGCAGACAACTAGCGGGGGGGTCAGATACGCAGTATTTT. It specifies CASRQLAGGSDTQYF. The genes are TRBV6-5 and TRBJ2-3, with 13 bases matching TRBD2. The trim removed 6 bases at V and 4 bases at J, leaving 4 bases unmatched. The germline CDR1 and CDR2 sequences are MNHEY and SVGAGI. There are 15 residues in the CDR3.

The V gene is TRBV5-4, the J gene TRBJ2-3, with no clear D. This CDR3 spans 12 amino acids. Looked up from germline, CDR1 is SGHNT and CDR2 is YYREEE (reference sequence). The V end lost 0 bases, the J end lost 10 bases, and 9 bases lay between the germline ends. CDR3 region: CASSLDPGPQYF. The CDR3, as DNA: TGTGCCAGCAGCTTGGACCCGGGTCCGCAGTATTTT. Together with reference TRBV5-4 and TRBJ2-3, the CDR3 gives the full variable domain: ETGVTQSPTHLIKTRGQQVTLRCSSQSGHNTVSWYQQALGQGPQFIFQYYREEENGRGNFPPRFSGLQFPNYSSELNVNALELDDSALYLCASSLDPGPQYFGPGTRLTVL.

V usage is TRBV16 and J usage is TRBJ2-2; 12 nucleotides match TRBD1. There are 17 residues in the CDR3. Trimming removed 2 bases from V and 3 bases from J; junction bases left unmatched: 4. Germline lookup yields CDR1 KGHSY and CDR2 FQNENV. This CDR3 is CASSQGTGGLDTGELFF. CDR3 bases: TGTGCCAGCAGCCAAGGGACAGGGGGCTTGGACACCGGGGAGCTGTTTTTT.

The J gene is TRBJ1-2, the V gene TRBV7-2; D might be TRBD1 (5 bases). Germline assignment: CDR1 SGHTA and CDR2 FQGNSA. This CDR3 has 14 amino acids. Between the trimmed V and J ends, which lost 5 bases and 4 bases, there was a span of 14 bases. CDR3 amino acids: CASSPSVGGYGYTF. Here the CDR3 DNA reads TGTGCCAGCAGCCCCTCGGTGGGGGGCTATGGCTACACCTTC.